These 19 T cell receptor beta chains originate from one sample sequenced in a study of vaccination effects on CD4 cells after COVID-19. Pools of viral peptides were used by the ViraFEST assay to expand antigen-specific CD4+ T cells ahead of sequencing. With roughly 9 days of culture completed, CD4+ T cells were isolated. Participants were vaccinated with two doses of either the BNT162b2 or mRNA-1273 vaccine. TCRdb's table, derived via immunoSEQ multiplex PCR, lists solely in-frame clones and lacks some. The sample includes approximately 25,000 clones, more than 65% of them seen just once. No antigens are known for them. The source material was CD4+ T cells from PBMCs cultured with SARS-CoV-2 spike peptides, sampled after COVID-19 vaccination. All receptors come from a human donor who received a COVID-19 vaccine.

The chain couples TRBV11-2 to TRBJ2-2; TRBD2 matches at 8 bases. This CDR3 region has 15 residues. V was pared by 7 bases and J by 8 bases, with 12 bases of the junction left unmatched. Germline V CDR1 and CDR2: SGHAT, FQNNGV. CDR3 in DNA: TGTGCCAGCAACCCTCTGACGGGAGGGGTGGGGGAGCTGTTTTTT. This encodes CASNPLTGGVGELFF.

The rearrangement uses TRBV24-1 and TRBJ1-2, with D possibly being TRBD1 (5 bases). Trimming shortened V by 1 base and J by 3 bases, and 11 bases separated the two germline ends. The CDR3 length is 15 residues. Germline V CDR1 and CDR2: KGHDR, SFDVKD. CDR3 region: CATSDFSGGDYGYTF. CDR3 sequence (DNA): TGTGCCACCAGTGATTTTTCGGGGGGGGACTATGGCTACACCTTC.

The CDR3: CAWSVRGEETQYF. Here the CDR3 DNA reads TGTGCCTGGAGTGTTCGGGGGGAAGAGACCCAGTACTTC. The chain carries TRBV30 and TRBJ2-5, with TRBD2 matching over 7 bases. The CDR3 spans 13 residues. V trimming: 0 bases; J trimming: 3 bases; junction bases outside the gene matches: 1. The germline CDR1 and CDR2 sequences are GTSNPN and SVGIG (reference sequence).

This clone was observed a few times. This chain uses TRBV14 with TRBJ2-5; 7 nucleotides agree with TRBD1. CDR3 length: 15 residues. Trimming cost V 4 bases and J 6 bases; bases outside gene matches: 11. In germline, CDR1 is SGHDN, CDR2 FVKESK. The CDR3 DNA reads TGTGCCAGCAGCCTTAGGACAGGAATGGGTCAGACCCAGTACTTC. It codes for CASSLRTGMGQTQYF.

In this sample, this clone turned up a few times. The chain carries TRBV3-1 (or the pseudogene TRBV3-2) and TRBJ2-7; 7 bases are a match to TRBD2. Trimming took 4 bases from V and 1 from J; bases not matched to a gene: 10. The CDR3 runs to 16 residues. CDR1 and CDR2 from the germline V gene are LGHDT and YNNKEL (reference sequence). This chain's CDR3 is CASSRSGTHSSYEQYF. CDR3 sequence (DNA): TGTGCCAGCAGCCGAAGCGGGACTCATTCTTCCTACGAGCAGTACTTC.

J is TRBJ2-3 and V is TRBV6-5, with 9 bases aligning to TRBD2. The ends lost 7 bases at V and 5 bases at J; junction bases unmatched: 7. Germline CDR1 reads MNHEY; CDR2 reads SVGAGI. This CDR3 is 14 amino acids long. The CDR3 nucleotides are TGTGCCAGCAATCTAGCGGGGTCTGGAGATACGCAGTATTTT. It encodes CASNLAGSGDTQYF.

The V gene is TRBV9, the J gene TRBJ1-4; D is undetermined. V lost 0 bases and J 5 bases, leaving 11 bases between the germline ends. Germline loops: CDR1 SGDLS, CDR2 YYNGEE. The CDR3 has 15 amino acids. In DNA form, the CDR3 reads TGTGCCAGCAGCGTAGGTTCCTTGGGGAATGAAAAACTGTTTTTT. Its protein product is CASSVGSLGNEKLFF.

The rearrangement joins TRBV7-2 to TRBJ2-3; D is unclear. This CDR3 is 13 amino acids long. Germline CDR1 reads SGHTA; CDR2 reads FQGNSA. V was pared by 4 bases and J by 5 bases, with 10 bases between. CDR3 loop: CASSSTTGDTQYF. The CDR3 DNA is TGTGCCAGCAGCTCGACAACTGGAGATACGCAGTATTTT.

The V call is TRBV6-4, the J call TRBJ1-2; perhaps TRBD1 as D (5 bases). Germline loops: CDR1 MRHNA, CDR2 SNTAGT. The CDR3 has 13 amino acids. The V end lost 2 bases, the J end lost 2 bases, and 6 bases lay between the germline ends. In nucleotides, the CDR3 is TGTGCCAGCAGTGACCGGGACAACTATGGCTACACCTTC. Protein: CASSDRDNYGYTF.

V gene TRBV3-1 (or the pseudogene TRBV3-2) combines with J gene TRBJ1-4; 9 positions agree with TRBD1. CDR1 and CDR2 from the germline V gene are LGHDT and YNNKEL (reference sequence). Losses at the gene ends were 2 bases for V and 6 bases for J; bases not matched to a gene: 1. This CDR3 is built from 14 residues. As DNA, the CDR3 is TGTGCCAGCAGCCAAACAGGGGGCGATGAAAAACTGTTTTTT. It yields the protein CASSQTGGDEKLFF.

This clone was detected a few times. Written as DNA, the CDR3 is TGCGCCAGCAGCTTGGTCGGGACAGGGGGCGATTATGGCTACACCTTC. It encodes CASSLVGTGGDYGYTF. The rearrangement joins TRBV5-1 to TRBJ1-2, with 12 bases fitting TRBD1. The V segment lost 0 bases and the J segment 5 bases; nucleotides outside the gene matches: 5. The length of the CDR3 is 16 residues. CDR1 SGHRS and CDR2 YFSETQ come from the germline V gene.

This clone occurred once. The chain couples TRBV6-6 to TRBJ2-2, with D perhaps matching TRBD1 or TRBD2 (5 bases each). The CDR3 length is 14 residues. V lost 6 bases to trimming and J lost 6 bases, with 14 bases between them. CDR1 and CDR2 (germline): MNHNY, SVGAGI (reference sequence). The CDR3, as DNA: TGTGCCAGCAGCTGGGCAGGGAGTGCCGGGGAGCTGTTTTTT. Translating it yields CASSWAGSAGELFF.

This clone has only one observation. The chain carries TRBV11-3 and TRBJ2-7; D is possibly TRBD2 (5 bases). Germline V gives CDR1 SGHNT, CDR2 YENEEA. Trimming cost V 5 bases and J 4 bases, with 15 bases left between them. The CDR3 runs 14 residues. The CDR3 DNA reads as TGTGCCAGCAGCCAACGCGACGGGATGTACGAGCAGTACTTC. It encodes CASSQRDGMYEQYF.

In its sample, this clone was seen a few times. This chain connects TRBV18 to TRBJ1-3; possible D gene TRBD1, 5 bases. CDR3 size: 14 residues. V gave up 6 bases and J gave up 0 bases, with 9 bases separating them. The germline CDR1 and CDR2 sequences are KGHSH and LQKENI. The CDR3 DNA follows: TGTGCCAGCTCCAGGGAACCCTCTGGAAACACCATATATTTT. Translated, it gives CASSREPSGNTIYF.

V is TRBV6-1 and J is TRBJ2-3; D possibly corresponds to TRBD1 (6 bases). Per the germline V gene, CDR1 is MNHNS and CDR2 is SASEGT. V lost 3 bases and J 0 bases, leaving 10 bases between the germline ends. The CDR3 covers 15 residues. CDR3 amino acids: CASSDRTASTDTQYF. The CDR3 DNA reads TGTGCCAGCAGTGACCGGACAGCTAGCACAGATACGCAGTATTTT.

CDR3: CAISESGTADTEAFF. The CDR3 nucleotides read TGTGCCATCAGTGAGTCTGGAACGGCGGACACTGAAGCTTTCTTT. The chain is built from TRBV10-3 and TRBJ1-1, with no clear D. Trimming took off 0 bases at V and 3 bases at J, with 11 bases between the two ends. The germline CDR1 and CDR2 sequences are ENHRY and SYGVKD. The CDR3 length is 15 residues.

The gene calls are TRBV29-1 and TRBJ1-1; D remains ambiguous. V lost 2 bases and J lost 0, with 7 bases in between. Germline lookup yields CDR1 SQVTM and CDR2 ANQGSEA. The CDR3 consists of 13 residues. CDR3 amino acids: CSVERELNTEAFF. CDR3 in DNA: TGCAGCGTTGAACGGGAATTGAACACTGAAGCTTTCTTT.

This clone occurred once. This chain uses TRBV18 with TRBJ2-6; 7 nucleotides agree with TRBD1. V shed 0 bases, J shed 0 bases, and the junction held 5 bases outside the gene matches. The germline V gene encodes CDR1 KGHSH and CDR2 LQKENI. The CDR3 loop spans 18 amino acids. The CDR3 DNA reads TGTGCCAGCTCACCACCGGGACAGAGGATCTCTGGGGCCAACGTCCTGACTTTC. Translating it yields CASSPPGQRISGANVLTF.

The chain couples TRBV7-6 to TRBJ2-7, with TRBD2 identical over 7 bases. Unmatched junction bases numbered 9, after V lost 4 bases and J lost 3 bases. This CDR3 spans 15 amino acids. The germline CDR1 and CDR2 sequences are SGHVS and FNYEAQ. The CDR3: CASSWAEAGLYEQYF. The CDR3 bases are TGTGCCAGCAGCTGGGCAGAAGCGGGGCTCTACGAGCAGTACTTC.